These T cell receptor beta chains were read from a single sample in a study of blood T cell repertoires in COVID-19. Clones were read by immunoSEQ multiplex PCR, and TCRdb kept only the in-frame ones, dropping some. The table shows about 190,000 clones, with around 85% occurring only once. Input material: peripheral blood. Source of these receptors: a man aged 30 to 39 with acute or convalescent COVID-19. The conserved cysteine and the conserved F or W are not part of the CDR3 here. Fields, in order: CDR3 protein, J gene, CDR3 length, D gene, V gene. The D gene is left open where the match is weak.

ASSSSRSGARYEQY	TRBJ2-7	14	.	TRBV7-8
AIRDRILNTEAF	TRBJ1-1	12	TRBD1	TRBV6-6
ASSREGGAMYLGYT	TRBJ1-2	14	.	TRBV7-8
ASSLAGTGSYEQY	TRBJ2-7	13	TRBD1	TRBV7-2
ASSLRDRVSTGELF	TRBJ2-2	14	TRBD1	TRBV7-3
ASSSQTGTGTGELF	TRBJ2-2	14	TRBD1	TRBV7-6
ASSLGRRGLGNTEAF	TRBJ1-1	15	TRBD1	TRBV7-9
ASSLLPGGQYNEQF	TRBJ2-1	14	TRBD1	TRBV11-2
ASSLLGDTQY	TRBJ2-3	10	.	TRBV2
ASSWGPGQNNEQF	TRBJ2-1	13	.	TRBV7-3
ASSPGASTDTQY	TRBJ2-3	12	.	TRBV7-3
ASSGTGTSGFRELF	TRBJ2-2	14	TRBD2	TRBV6-1
ASSRDSLYGYT	TRBJ1-2	11	.	TRBV10-2
ASSQEGRGLGGELF	TRBJ2-2	14	.	TRBV4-1
ASRRAGADYNEQF	TRBJ2-1	13	TRBD2	TRBV6-5
ASSTGGRSYNEQF	TRBJ2-1	13	TRBD1	TRBV9
ASSIRGRETQY	TRBJ2-5	11	.	TRBV19
ASRKRGLNTGELF	TRBJ2-2	13	TRBD1	TRBV28
ASSYGHMDQPQH	TRBJ1-5	12	.	TRBV6-5
ASSLDTGGGTRIYEQY	TRBJ2-7	16	TRBD2	TRBV5-6
ASSRTRWGRDNSPLH	TRBJ1-6	15	.	TRBV5-4
ASGVGGLWASGANVLT	TRBJ2-6	16	.	TRBV19
ASSWGKRRSNYGYT	TRBJ1-2	14	.	TRBV6-5
ASSPTLINRGNQPQH	TRBJ1-5	15	.	TRBV18
ASRESGGTTYEQY	TRBJ2-7	13	.	TRBV5-4
AWSVRGSGDIIYEQY	TRBJ2-7	15	TRBD2	TRBV30
ASRFGRGGREKLF	TRBJ1-4	13	.	TRBV7-8
AWRSGQLGPLH	TRBJ1-6	11	.	TRBV30
ASGGISNTGELF	TRBJ2-2	12	.	TRBV2
ASSLLGTSGSRNEQF	TRBJ2-1	15	TRBD2	TRBV7-3
ASNGQGNQPQH	TRBJ1-5	11	TRBD1	TRBV6-5
ASSGDSSNQPQH	TRBJ1-5	12	TRBD1	TRBV2
ASSLTSGSINEQF	TRBJ2-1	13	TRBD2	TRBV7-3
ASSRQDYGYT	TRBJ1-2	10	.	TRBV19
SVDNRGETDTQY	TRBJ2-3	12	TRBD1	TRBV29-1
ASTDRNTEAF	TRBJ1-1	10	.	TRBV28
ASSLGLAGGPQEQY	TRBJ2-7	14	TRBD2	TRBV7-9
ASSFQHTDTQY	TRBJ2-3	11	.	TRBV6-5
AWSVRSLGTAANEKLF	TRBJ1-4	16	.	TRBV30
ASSQDRPYEQY	TRBJ2-7	11	TRBD1	TRBV5-4
ASSPAGQAYYEQY	TRBJ2-7	13	.	TRBV6-5
ASSLRGNNYGYT	TRBJ1-2	12	.	TRBV5-6
ASSSTSGIQNTGELF	TRBJ2-2	15	.	TRBV2
ASTYSKGAGATEAF	TRBJ1-1	14	TRBD1	TRBV28
ASSLGTANTEAF	TRBJ1-1	12	TRBD1	TRBV28
SVTVDTGELF	TRBJ2-2	10	.	TRBV29-1